This T cell receptor (beta chain) was identified during a study of technical replicates of blood from a few donors (dated by TCRdb to 2015 to 2018). Details on this clone: There is no known antigen for this receptor. The record has no base qualities; no much larger clone is one base away.

The library was built by means of the immunoSEQ multiplex PCR assay. Entries here come from immuneACCESS through TCRdb and include only in-frame sequences with V and J called. Some clones fail to appear in such tables; in the studies checked, an unresolved V gene covers under half of the shortfall, and the cause of the remainder is unknown. The sample table holds about 49,000 clones, of which 80% to 95% were seen once. About 3.9% of the sample is in the top ten clones. The clonotype was recovered from a human donor in good health. Some clones in this sample may be carry-over from other donors' samples. Sequencing was performed on PBMCs.

The CDR3 has the sequence CASSSPQGYEQYF. The nucleotide sequence is given as TGTGCCAGCAGCTCTCCTCAGGGGTACGAGCAGTACTTC. Recombination connected TRBV11-2 to TRBJ2-7; D gene: possibly TRBD1, on 6 matching bases. Spanning cysteine to phenylalanine, the CDR3 consists of 13 amino acids. The CDR3 DNA has 39 bases and is translated from base 1. Trimming at the junction amounts to 4 bases on V and 4 bases on J, and the germline ends lie 11 bases apart. The germline V gene specifies SGHAT as CDR1 and FQNNGV as CDR2.